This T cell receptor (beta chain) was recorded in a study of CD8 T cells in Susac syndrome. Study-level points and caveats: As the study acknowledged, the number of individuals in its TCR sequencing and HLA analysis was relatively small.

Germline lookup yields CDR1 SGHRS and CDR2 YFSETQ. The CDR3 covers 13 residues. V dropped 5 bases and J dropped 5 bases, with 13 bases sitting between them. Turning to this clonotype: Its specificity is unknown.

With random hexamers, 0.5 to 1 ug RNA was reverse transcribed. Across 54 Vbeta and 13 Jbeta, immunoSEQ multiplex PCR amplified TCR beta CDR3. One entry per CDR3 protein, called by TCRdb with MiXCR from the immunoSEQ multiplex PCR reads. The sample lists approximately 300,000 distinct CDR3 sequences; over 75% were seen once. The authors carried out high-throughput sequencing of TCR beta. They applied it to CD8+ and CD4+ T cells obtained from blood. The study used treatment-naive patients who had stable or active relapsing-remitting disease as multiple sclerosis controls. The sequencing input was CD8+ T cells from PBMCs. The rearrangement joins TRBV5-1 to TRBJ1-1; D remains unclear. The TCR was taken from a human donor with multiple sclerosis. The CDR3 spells CASRVGLRTEAFF. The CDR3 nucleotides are TGCGCCAGCAGAGTGGGGTTGAGGACTGAAGCTTTCTTT.